This T cell receptor (beta chain) was profiled in a study of cytomegalovirus exposure and HLA in healthy donors. Study-level points and caveats: The HLA-A and HLA-B alleles of most subjects were reportedly predicted accurately from TCR beta sequences. Researchers reported in a later analysis that a missense DCLRE1C variant was tied to TCR beta V- and J-gene trimming.

Healthy bone marrow donors formed the donor group. The ends lost 4 bases at V and 1 base at J; junction bases unmatched: 3. There are 16 residues in the CDR3. Per the germline V gene, CDR1 is SGHNT and CDR2 is YYREEE (reference sequence). Use of 60 Vbeta and 13 Jbeta primers characterized the PCR. In the original workflow: In a later analysis, the count reached roughly 80 million unique TCR beta chains, with about 11 million shared. Using immunoSEQ multiplex PCR, the repertoire was profiled, and TCRdb retains in-frame clones only, with some absent. V, J and clone size derive from that table, while D and trimming were established from the DNA sequence. This specimen shows roughly 62,000 clones; the ten leading clones hold more than 2%. Notes on this clone: Its antigen is unknown.

J is TRBJ2-5 and V is TRBV5-4, with 14 bases fitting TRBD2. The clonotype comes from a woman under 30 in good health and CMV-seronegative. Sequenced sample: PBMCs. CDR3 nucleotides: TGTGCCAGCAGCGGCGGACTAGCGGGGGGCCAAGAGACCCAGTACTTC. Encoded protein: CASSGGLAGGQETQYF.